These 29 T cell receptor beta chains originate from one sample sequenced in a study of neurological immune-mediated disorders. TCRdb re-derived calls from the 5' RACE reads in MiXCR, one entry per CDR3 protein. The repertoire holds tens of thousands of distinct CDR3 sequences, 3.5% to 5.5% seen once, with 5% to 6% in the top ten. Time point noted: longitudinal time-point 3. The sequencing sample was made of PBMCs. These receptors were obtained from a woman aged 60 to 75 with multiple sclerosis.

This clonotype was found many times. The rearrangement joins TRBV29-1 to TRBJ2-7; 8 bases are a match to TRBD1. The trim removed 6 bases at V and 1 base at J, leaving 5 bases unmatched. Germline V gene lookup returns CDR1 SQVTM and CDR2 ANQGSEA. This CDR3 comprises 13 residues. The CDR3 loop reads CSVDGQGSYEQYF. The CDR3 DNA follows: TGCAGCGTGGACGGACAGGGATCCTACGAGCAGTACTTC.

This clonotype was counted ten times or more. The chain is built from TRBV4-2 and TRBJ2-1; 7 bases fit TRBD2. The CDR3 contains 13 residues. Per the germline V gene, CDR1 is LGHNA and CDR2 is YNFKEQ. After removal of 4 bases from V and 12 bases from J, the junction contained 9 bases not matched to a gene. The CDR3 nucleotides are TGTGCCAGCAGCCCGGGAGGAGAAAGGGGGCAGTTCTTC. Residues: CASSPGGERGQFF.

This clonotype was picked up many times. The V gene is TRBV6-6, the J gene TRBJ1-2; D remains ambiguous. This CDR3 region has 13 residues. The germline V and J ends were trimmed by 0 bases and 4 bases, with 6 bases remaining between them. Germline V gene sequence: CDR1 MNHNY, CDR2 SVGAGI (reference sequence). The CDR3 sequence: CASSYSTGYGYTF. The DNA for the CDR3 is TGTGCCAGCAGTTACTCGACCGGCTATGGCTACACCTTC.

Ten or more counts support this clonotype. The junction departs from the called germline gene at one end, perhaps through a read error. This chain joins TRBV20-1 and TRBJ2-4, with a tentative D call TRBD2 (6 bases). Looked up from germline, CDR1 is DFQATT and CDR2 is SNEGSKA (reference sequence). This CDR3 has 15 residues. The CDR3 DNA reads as TGCAGTGCTCGAGACCCGGGACTAGCCAAAAACATTCAGTACTTC. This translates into CSARDPGLAKNIQYF.

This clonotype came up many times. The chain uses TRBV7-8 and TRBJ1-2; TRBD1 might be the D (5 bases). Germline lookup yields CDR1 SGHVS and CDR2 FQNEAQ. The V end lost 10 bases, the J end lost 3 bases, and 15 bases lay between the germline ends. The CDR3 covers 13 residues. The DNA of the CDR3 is TGTGCCACCGCTCGAGAAGGGGACTATGGCTACACCTTC. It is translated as CATAREGDYGYTF. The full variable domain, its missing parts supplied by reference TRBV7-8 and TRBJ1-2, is GAGVSQSPRYKVAKRGQDVALRCDPISGHVSLFWYQQALGQGPEFLTYFQNEAQLDKSGLPSDRFFAERPEGSVSTLKIQRTQQEDSAVYLCATAREGDYGYTFGSGTRLTVV.

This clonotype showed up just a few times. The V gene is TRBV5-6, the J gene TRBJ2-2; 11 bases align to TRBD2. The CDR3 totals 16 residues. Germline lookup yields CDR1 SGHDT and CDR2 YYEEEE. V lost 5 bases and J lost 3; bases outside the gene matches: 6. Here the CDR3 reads CASRLAGGLDTGELFF. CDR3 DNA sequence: TGTGCCAGCAGGTTAGCGGGGGGGCTCGACACCGGGGAGCTGTTTTTT. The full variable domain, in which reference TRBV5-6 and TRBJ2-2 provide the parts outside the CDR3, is DAGVTQSPTHLIKTRGQQVTLRCSPKSGHDTVSWYQQALGQGPQFIFQYYEEEERQRGNFPDRFSGHQFPNYSSELNVNALLLGDSALYLCASRLAGGLDTGELFFGEGSRLTVL.

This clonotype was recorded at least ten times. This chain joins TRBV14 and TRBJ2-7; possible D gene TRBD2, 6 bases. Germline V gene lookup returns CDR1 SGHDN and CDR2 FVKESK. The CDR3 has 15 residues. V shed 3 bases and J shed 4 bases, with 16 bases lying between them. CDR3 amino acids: CASSQPGLPFYEQYF. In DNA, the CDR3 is TGTGCCAGCAGCCAGCCGGGACTGCCGTTTTACGAGCAGTACTTC.

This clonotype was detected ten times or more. The DNA for the CDR3 is TGTGCCAGCAGTTACTCGGGAGGGGATACGCAGTATTTT. Amino acid sequence: CASSYSGGDTQYF. V gene TRBV6-5 combines with J gene TRBJ2-3, with 7 bases matching TRBD2. Unmatched junction bases numbered 0, after V lost 0 bases and J lost 6 bases. This CDR3 has 13 residues. CDR1 MNHEY and CDR2 SVGAGI come from the germline V gene.

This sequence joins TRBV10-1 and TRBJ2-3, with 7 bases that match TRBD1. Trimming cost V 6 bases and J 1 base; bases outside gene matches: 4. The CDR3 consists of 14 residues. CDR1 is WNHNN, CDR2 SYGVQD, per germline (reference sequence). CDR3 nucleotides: TGCGCCAGCAGGGACAGGTCGGGCACAGATACGCAGTATTTT. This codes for CASRDRSGTDTQYF.

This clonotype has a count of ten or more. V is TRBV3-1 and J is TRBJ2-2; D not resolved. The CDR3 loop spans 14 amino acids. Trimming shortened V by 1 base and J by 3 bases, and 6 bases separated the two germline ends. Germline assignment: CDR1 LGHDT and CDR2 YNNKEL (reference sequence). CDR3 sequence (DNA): TGTGCCAGCAGCCAAGGGCAATACACCGGGGAGCTGTTTTTT. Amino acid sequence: CASSQGQYTGELFF.

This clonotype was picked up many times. The CDR3 DNA sequence: TGTGCCAGCAGTGAAGGGGCCGGCATCAGGTCCTACGAGCAGTACTTC. This sequence encodes CASSEGAGIRSYEQYF. V and J are TRBV6-1 and TRBJ2-7; D not certain. The CDR3 extends over 16 amino acids. V lost 1 base to trimming and J lost 1 base, with 14 bases between them. Germline V gives CDR1 MNHNS, CDR2 SASEGT.

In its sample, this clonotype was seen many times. The CDR3 reads CASSPGLAGYLAEQFF. The CDR3 DNA reads as TGTGCCAGCTCACCCGGACTAGCGGGGTATCTCGCTGAGCAGTTCTTC. The rearrangement links TRBV18 to TRBJ2-1, with 12 positions matching TRBD2. The trim removed 3 bases at V and 9 bases at J, leaving 9 bases unmatched. This CDR3 comprises 16 residues. Per germline, CDR1 KGHSH and CDR2 LQKENI.

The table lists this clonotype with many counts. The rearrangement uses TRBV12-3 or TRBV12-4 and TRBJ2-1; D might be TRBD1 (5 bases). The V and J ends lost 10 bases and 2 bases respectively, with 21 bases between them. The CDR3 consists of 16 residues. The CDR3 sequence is CAIAGQDGNPYNEQFF. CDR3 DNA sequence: TGTGCCATCGCAGGGCAGGATGGGAACCCCTACAATGAGCAGTTCTTC.

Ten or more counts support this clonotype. DNA for the CDR3: TGCAGTGCCATTACCGGGACAGGTGTCGCAAAACTGTTTTTT. Translation gives CSAITGTGVAKLFF. The genes are TRBV20-1 and TRBJ1-4; 8 positions match TRBD1. This CDR3 is 14 amino acids long. The germline gives CDR1 DFQATT, CDR2 SNEGSKA (reference sequence). V shed 6 bases, J shed 10 bases, and the junction held 13 bases outside the gene matches.

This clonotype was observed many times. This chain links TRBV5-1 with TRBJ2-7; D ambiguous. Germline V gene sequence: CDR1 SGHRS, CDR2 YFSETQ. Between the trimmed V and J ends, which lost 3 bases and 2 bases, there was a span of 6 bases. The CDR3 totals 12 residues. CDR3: CASSSSTYEQYF. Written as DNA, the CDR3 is TGCGCCAGCAGCTCTTCCACCTACGAGCAGTACTTC.

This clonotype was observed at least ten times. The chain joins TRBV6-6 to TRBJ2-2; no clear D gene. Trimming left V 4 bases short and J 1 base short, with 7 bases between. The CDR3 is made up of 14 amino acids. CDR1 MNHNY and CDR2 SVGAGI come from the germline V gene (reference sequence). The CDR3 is CASSFSLNTGELFF. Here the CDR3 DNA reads TGTGCCAGCAGTTTCAGTTTGAACACCGGGGAGCTGTTTTTT.

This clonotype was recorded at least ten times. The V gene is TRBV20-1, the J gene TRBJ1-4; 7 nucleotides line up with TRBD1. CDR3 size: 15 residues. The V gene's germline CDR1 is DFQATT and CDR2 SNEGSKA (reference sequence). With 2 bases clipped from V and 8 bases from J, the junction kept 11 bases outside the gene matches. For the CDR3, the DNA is TGCAGTGCTAGAAACCTACAGGGGACGGGGGAAAAACTGTTTTTT. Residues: CSARNLQGTGEKLFF.

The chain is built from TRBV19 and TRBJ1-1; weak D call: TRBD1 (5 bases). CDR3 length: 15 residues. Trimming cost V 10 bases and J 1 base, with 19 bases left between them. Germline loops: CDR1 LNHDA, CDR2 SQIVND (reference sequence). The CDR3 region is CATTPVGRRNTEAFF. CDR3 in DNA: TGTGCCACCACACCCGTGGGGCGGAGGAACACTGAAGCTTTCTTT. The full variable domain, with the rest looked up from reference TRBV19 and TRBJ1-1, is DGGITQSPKYLFRKEGQNVTLSCEQNLNHDAMYWYRQDPGQGLRLIYYSQIVNDFQKGDIAEGYSVSREKKESFPLTVTSAQKNPTAFYLCATTPVGRRNTEAFFGQGTRLTVV.

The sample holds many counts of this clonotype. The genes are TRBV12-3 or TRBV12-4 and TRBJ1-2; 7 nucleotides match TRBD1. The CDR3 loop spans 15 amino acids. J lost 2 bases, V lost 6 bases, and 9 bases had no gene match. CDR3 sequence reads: CASRAGGQLNYGYTF. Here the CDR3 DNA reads TGTGCCAGCAGGGCCGGGGGACAGCTAAACTATGGCTACACCTTC.

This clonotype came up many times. CDR3 in amino acids: CASSEAGRGRYNEQFF. The CDR3 nucleotides are TGTGCCAGCAGTGAAGCTGGGCGGGGGCGATACAATGAGCAGTTCTTC. The chain recombines TRBV2 with TRBJ2-1; a weak D match, TRBD2 (7 bases). The germline V gene has CDR1 SNHLY and CDR2 FYNNEI. The CDR3 has 16 residues. The germline V and J ends were trimmed by 0 bases and 4 bases, with 13 bases remaining between them.

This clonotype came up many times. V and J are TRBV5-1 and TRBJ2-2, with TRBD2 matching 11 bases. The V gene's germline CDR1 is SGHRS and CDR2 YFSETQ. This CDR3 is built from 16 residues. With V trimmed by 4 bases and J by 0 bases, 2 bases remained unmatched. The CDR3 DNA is TGCGCCAGCAGCCATAGCGGGGGGGCGAACACCGGGGAGCTGTTTTTT. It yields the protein CASSHSGGANTGELFF.

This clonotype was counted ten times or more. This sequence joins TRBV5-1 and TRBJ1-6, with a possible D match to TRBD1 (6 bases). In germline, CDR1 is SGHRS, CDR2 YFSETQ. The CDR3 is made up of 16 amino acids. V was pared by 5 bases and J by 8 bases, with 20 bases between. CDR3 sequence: CASRATGGLGDSPLHF. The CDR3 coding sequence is TGCGCCAGCAGGGCGACAGGCGGATTAGGTGATTCACCCCTCCACTTT.

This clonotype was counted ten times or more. Here the CDR3 DNA reads TGCGCCAGCAGCCCGGGGGGGGCAGGGGGCTTCACTGAAGCTTTCTTT. As protein: CASSPGGAGGFTEAFF. The V and J genes are TRBV5-1 and TRBJ1-1; TRBD1 agrees at 8 bases. V lost 4 bases, J lost 4 bases, and 12 bases stayed unmatched. Looked up from germline, CDR1 is SGHRS and CDR2 is YFSETQ. The CDR3 loop spans 16 amino acids.

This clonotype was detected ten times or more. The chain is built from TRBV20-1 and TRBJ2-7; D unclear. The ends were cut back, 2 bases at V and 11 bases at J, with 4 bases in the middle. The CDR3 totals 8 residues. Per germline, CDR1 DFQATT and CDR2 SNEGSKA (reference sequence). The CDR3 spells CSARNKYF. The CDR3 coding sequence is TGCAGTGCTAGAAATAAGTACTTC.

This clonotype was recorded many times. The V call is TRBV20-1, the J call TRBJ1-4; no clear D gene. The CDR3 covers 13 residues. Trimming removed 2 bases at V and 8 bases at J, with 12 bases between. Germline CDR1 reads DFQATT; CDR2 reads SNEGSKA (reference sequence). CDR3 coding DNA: TGCAGTGCTAGAATGGGGTTGTACGAAAAACTGTTTTTT. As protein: CSARMGLYEKLFF.

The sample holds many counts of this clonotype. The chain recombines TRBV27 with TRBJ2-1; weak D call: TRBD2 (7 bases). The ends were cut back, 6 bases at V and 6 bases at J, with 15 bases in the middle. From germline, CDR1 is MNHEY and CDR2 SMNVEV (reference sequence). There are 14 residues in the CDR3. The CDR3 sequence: CASSWWGGPNEQFF. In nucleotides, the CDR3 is TGTGCCAGCAGCTGGTGGGGGGGCCCCAATGAGCAGTTCTTC.

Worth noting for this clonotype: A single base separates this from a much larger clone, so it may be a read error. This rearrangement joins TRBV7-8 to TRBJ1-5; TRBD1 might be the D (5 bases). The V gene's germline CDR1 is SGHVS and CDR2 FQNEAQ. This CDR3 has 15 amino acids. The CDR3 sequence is CACSPLEGENQPQHF. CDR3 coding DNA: TGTGCCTGCAGTCCTCTCGAAGGGGAGAATCAGCCCCAGCATTTT.

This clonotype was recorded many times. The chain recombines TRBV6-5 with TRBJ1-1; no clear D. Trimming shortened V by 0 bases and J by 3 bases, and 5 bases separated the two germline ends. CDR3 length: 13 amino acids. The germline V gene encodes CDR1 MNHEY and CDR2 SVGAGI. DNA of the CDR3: TGTGCCAGCAGTTACTCGAAATACACTGAAGCTTTCTTT. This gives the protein CASSYSKYTEAFF.

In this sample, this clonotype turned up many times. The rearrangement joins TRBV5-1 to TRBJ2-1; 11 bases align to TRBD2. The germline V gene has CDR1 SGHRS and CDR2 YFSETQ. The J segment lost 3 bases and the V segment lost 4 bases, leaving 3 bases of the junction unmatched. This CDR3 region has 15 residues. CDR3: CASSATSGGYNEQFF. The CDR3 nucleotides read TGCGCCAGCAGCGCAACTAGCGGGGGCTACAATGAGCAGTTCTTC.